The source of this T cell receptor (beta chain) is a study of cytomegalovirus exposure and HLA in healthy donors (dated by TCRdb to about 2017). A note on the overall study: According to an earlier analysis of around 600 of the donors, about 179 million T cells yielded roughly 110 million unique TCR beta sequences and 276 Gb of sequence data. HLA typing included class I and class II loci at four-digit resolution. Along with the roughly 700-subject first cohort, a separate validation cohort of over a hundred different subjects was used. An early release covering more than 500 HLA-typed donors comprised about 290 gigabases of sequencing data and approximately 85 million unique TCR sequences. The T cell repertoires of roughly 660 subjects were profiled by immunosequencing and related to cytomegalovirus serostatus. To study patterns of TCR occurrence, a later analysis re-analyzed previously published TCR beta repertoires from around 670 donors and added high-resolution HLA genotyping. About 5 DR-DQ haplotypes were handled as single units for association and clustering, since linkage in the cohort was strong. In an earlier analysis of 500 to 650 of the donors, high-throughput TCR beta sequencing was used to judge whether each TCR beta V gene segment behaved as functional or pseudogenic. The genetic ancestry cluster associated with self-reported Caucasian donors included around 76% of the roughly 400 genotyped donors. A later genetic analysis took genome-wide SNP genotypes for about three fifths of the roughly 700 donors and used that subset as a discovery cohort. All discovery cohort repertoires had been generated on a single sequencing platform. Typing coverage varied by locus: roughly 620-640 donors for A, B, C, DRB1 and DQB1; about 520 for DQA1; about 590 for DPA1; fewer than 480 for DPB1. The study was designed to test whether signatures of past pathogen exposure could be identified by cataloging public T cell receptors. The later analysis used no new phenotypic data to find candidate immune exposures, relying instead on TCR beta sequences and their occurrence across donors. On average, about 200,000 unique TCR beta nucleotide sequences were sequenced per donor among about 400 genotyped donors of the cohort, with 15% to 20% of those sequences being non-productive. Donor age, sex, ethnicity and CMV serostatus were collected together with the repertoire data. High-throughput TCR immunosequencing, statistical association of individual TCRs with disease status, and machine learning were combined to predict cytomegalovirus infection status.

Details on this clone: Its antigen is not yet known. No base quality values were provided; no much bigger clone lies one nucleotide off.

Trimming at the junction amounts to 4 bases on V and 6 bases on J, and the germline ends lie 8 bases apart. The CDR3 goes from the cysteine to the phenylalanine over 12 residues. Only the CDR3 region is kept as DNA, spanning 36 bases read in frame from base 1. Taken from the germline V gene, the CDR1 and CDR2 loops are SGHRS and YFSETQ. The receptor library was made with the immunoSEQ multiplex PCR assay. A mixture of 60 forward primers for TCR Vbeta segments and 13 reverse primers for TCR Jbeta segments was used in the multiplex PCR. Amplification of the CDR3 region of rearranged TCR beta genes was performed with a multiplex PCR assay on genomic DNA. On the Illumina HiSeq System, the amplified TCR beta libraries were sequenced as 87-base-pair reads. For the original study's pipeline: In a later analysis, tens of millions of unique TCR beta chains were counted across the roughly 610 repertoires, and about 9.9 million of these chains were shared by at least two donors. Raw reads were error-corrected and collapsed into unique sequences by a nearest-neighbor algorithm in which closely related sequences were merged to remove PCR and sequencing errors. Alignment of CDR3 sequences to IMGT reference sequences was used to assign V, D and J gene segments. For a sequence to be retained, at least a six-nucleotide match to both a V gene segment and a J gene segment was required. Rearrangements were classified as productive when the CDR3 lacked stop codons and remained in frame with V and J, and all other rearrangements were classified as non-productive. Following IMGT convention, CDR3 was defined as the stretch from the second conserved V-encoded cysteine to the conserved J-encoded phenylalanine. In an earlier analysis of 500 to 650 of the donors, sequences lacking an unambiguous match to a single V gene segment were excluded. An earlier analysis of about 590 of the donors classified V segments as functional when productive rearrangements were above 56.7% and as segregating when the standard deviation between donors was above 5%. A statistical classification framework was built for diagnosing cytomegalovirus status from the catalog of TCR beta chain sequences. In a later analysis, V and J genes were assigned by comparing TCR nucleotide sequences against IMGT/GENE-DB human TR gene sequences. In a later analysis, CDR3 sequences and most-parsimonious VDJ recombination scenarios were assigned using the TCRdist pipeline. In a later analysis, each TCR beta chain was defined by its CDR3 amino acid sequence together with its V-gene family, and reads without a unique V-gene family were excluded. To address suspected cross-contamination and a sequencing artifact, a later analysis removed under 600 highly shared, low-generation-probability nucleotide sequences. In a later analysis, a clonal expansion index for each public chain was calculated from normalized within-repertoire ranks of inferred template counts. In a later analysis, generation probabilities were computed using a VDJ recombination model fitted to out-of-frame rearrangements, and the results were checked against IGoR. In a later analysis, hypergeometric tests were used to score TCR-TCR, TCR-HLA and TCR-CMV co-occurrence, with a repertoire-size bias correction applied to TCR pairs. False discovery rates were estimated in a later analysis by permuting HLA or CMV assignments 20 times. In a later analysis, co-occurring TCRs were grouped using DBSCAN, and TCRdist sequence similarity was added for clustering within HLA-allele-positive subsets. Repertoires with fewer than 30,000 or more than 120,000 public chains, plus five repertoires with anomalous nucleotide sharing, were excluded from co-occurrence clustering. TCRdb stores this immuneACCESS table with in-frame sequences only. Part of the clones is absent; in the studies checked, under half of the shortfall reflects unresolved V genes, and no reason is known for the rest. For V, J and clone size, that table is used; D and trimming come from the DNA. A total of 150,000 to 200,000 clones appear in this sample, 65% to 90% of them only once. Of the sample, 5% to 7% is held by the ten largest clones.

The cohort consisted of more than 650 healthy bone marrow donors. At the time of sampling, every cohort member was nominally healthy, though immune exposures that went unrecorded were likely present. The donor tested CMV seropositive and was one of the 289 seropositive cohort members. Every donor gave a peripheral blood sample, and the peripheral blood mononuclear cells from that sample were used for TCR beta sequencing. Genomic DNA extraction from the blood cell samples was performed with the Qiagen DNeasy Blood Extraction Kit. Results and caveats for the whole study, not just this receptor: Compared with equally common non-associated chains, HLA-associated TCR beta chains in a later analysis were more clonally expanded and had lower generation probabilities. The authors suggested that the approach could potentially be extended to other disease states and immunological phenotypes. Specific HLA alleles were associated with some 15,000 TCR beta sequences at a false discovery rate of 0.05 in a later analysis. The only immune exposure information available for the cohort was CMV serostatus. HLA typing was unavailable for some donors at each locus, so association tests used only the typed subset. The earlier analysis of fewer than 750 of the donors excluded approximately 15 rarely observed V segments, including chromosome 9 orphons, because counts were too low. In a later genetic analysis, a missense DCLRE1C variant was associated with V-gene and J-gene trimming of TCR beta chains, and the association was replicated in an independent cohort. A further reported finding was that TCR beta sequences accurately predicted the HLA-A and HLA-B alleles for most subjects in the first cohort. The study gave a list of roughly 150 TCR beta chains associated with cytomegalovirus. A later genetic analysis reported fewer N-insertions in productive TCRs among donors in an Asian-associated ancestry cluster than the roughly 650-donor mean. Three of the identified cytomegalovirus-associated TCR beta chains were confirmed in vitro to be specific for cytomegalovirus antigens. Because the 87-base-pair reads could not distinguish some IMGT-functional V segments, including TRBV6-2 and TRBV6-3, those segments were excluded. In this cohort, only TCR beta chains were sequenced, and detectable features were limited by the absence of alpha or paired-chain data. In an earlier analysis of over 550 of the donors, most TCR beta V segments were observed in productive rearrangements about 87% or about 30% of the time, broadly matching IMGT annotations. The presence/absence analyses assumed that sequencing depth was roughly uniform across donors, and that assumption may not be true. According to a later analysis, parvovirus B19, influenza, CMV and Epstein-Barr virus appeared linked to several top co-occurrence clusters. Cytomegalovirus status was reported to be diagnosed by the classifier with high specificity and sensitivity in both the original and validation cohorts. Most TCR sequences were observed very rarely across donors, whereas some public TCRs were present in many individuals. A cluster of highly shared sequence variants was judged likely to be a technical artifact of the sequencing pipeline. Correlated functional status among segregating V segments might reflect linkage disequilibrium, but an unknown experimental factor could not be ruled out. A later analysis found that most CMV-associated TCR beta chains appeared HLA-restricted, with HLA associations seemingly driven largely by CMV exposure. A later analysis found that TCR association rates varied across HLA loci, with DRB1 alleles showing the most associated TCRs and HLA-C alleles the fewest. When HLA alleles, especially DR and DQ, strongly co-occurred, attributing TCR associations to individual alleles was difficult.

This TCR was recovered from a man aged 45-60 years in good health and CMV-seropositive. The rearranged segments are TRBV5-1 and TRBJ2-1; the D gene is perhaps TRBD1, on 5 matching bases. Material for sequencing was PBMCs. The sequence in DNA is TGCGCCAGCAGCCTAGACAGCAATGAGCAGTTCTTC. It codes for CASSLDSNEQFF.